A selection of T cell receptor beta chains follows, all from one sample in a study of OX40 agonist ivuxolimab in advanced cancers. Clones were sequenced by immunoSEQ multiplex PCR, and TCRdb holds only the in-frame ones, with some missing. The sample carries 80,000 to 95,000 clones, roughly 94% recorded once. The material was CD4+ or CD8+ T cells sorted from blood, obtained in a trial of the OX40 agonist ivuxolimab. These receptors were taken from an adult with an advanced solid tumor such as melanoma, head and neck, liver or kidney cancer. CDR3s include the opening cysteine and the closing phenylalanine or tryptophan.

j_gene | v_gene | len | CDR3aa
TRBJ2-5 | TRBV5-1 | 14 | CASSPSVGLETQYF
TRBJ1-6 | TRBV6-4 | 14 | CASSEGVYNSPLHF
TRBJ2-5 | TRBV18 | 14 | CASSELAEGGTQYF
TRBJ1-2 | TRBV4-2 | 15 | CASSRGQELTGGYTF
TRBJ2-1 | TRBV2 | 14 | CASREGQLYNEQFF
TRBJ2-3 | TRBV29-1 | 14 | CSVQPGLAPDTQYF
TRBJ2-1 | TRBV5-1 | 15 | CASSLFVAESNEQFF
TRBJ2-1 | TRBV6-5 | 15 | CASRQPGQATGEQFF
TRBJ2-7 | TRBV5-1 | 14 | CASTRSLAGGEQYF
TRBJ1-5 | TRBV10-3 | 14 | CAISGDRGNQPQHF
TRBJ1-3 | TRBV30 | 12 | CASWATGNTIYF
TRBJ2-1 | TRBV18 | 13 | CASSPPTGREQFF
TRBJ2-5 | TRBV30 | 12 | CAWSLTEETQYF
TRBJ2-1 | TRBV6-5 | 15 | CASSRGTSGRNEQFF
TRBJ2-7 | TRBV10-3 | 14 | CAISVHGLQGEQYF
TRBJ1-1 | TRBV6-6 | 12 | CASSPPGWEAFF
TRBJ1-6 | TRBV7-3 | 13 | CASSLTRDSPLHF
TRBJ1-6 | TRBV30 | 12 | CAWSTYNSPLHF
TRBJ2-2 | TRBV14 | 14 | CASSQEGWIGELFF
TRBJ2-5 | TRBV14 | 18 | CASSQLLRGEFRQETQYF
TRBJ1-2 | TRBV30 | 11 | CALTEVYGYTF
TRBJ2-1 | TRBV19 | 14 | CASKASGLDNEQFF
TRBJ2-3 | TRBV10-3 | 14 | CAISDKGALDTQYF
TRBJ2-5 | TRBV18 | 17 | CASSPDFDSALMETQYF
TRBJ2-1 | TRBV11-2 | 13 | CASSFGGWGEQFF
TRBJ2-1 | TRBV9 | 13 | CASSPRLIPERFF
TRBJ1-2 | TRBV6-5 | 13 | CASSEAGSYGYTF
TRBJ1-6 | TRBV5-4 | 14 | CASNHEKQGSPLHF
TRBJ2-3 | TRBV19 | 14 | CASSSRDRDDTQYF
TRBJ2-1 | TRBV19 | 16 | CASSVWPVSVDNEQFF